This record concerns one T cell receptor beta chain sequence. What it recognizes is unknown. The data are from a study of cytomegalovirus exposure and HLA in healthy donors. Findings of the study overall: There were several of the most significant clusters that appeared linked to common viral pathogens in a later analysis. The HLA-A and HLA-B alleles of most subjects were reportedly predicted accurately from TCR beta sequences. As was reported, the classifier diagnosed cytomegalovirus status with high specificity and sensitivity.

All the people who gave samples were healthy bone marrow donors. PCR primers comprised 60 Vbeta and 13 Jbeta primers. Measured with immunoSEQ multiplex PCR; TCRdb has only the in-frame clones, and not every one. The sample holds 130,000 to 150,000 clones; roughly three quarters are singletons and the top ten take approximately 1%. CDR1 and CDR2 (germline): MNHNS, SASEGT. The CDR3 loop spans 11 amino acids. V lost 5 bases and J lost 7, with 8 bases in between. The V gene is TRBV6-1, the J gene TRBJ1-1; no firm D call. The source of this sequence is a man between 18 and 29 years old in good health and CMV-seronegative. The sequencing sample was made of PBMCs. DNA of the CDR3: TGTGCCAGCAGTTTTAAGCGTGAAGCTTTCTTT. Residues: CASSFKREAFF.